A single sample gave rise to the 18 T cell receptor beta chains below, sequenced in a study of T cell changes during pregnancy in multiple sclerosis. Measured with immunoSEQ multiplex PCR; TCRdb has only the in-frame clones, and not every one. The data hold more than 45,000 clones, with about 90% observed a single time. The sequencing here drew on CD4+ T cells from peripheral blood mononuclear cells, taken after pregnancy. The receptors come from a female donor with multiple sclerosis, enrolled in a pregnancy study.

The sample holds one count of this clone. The V call is TRBV6-6, the J call TRBJ2-7; perhaps TRBD2 as D (6 bases). This CDR3 spans 14 amino acids. Germline lookup yields CDR1 MNHNY and CDR2 SVGAGI (reference sequence). V lost 2 bases and J lost 3, with 11 bases in between. DNA for the CDR3: TGTGCCAGCAGTTACCAGGGACTGGTCTACGAGCAGTACTTC. Amino acids: CASSYQGLVYEQYF.

The V and J genes are TRBV19 and TRBJ2-3; 10 bases line up with TRBD1. The V segment lost 5 bases and the J segment 3 bases; nucleotides outside the gene matches: 2. The CDR3 loop spans 14 amino acids. CDR1 and CDR2 (germline): LNHDA, SQIVND (reference sequence). CDR3 region: CASSRDRGTDTQYF. In nucleotides, the CDR3 is TGTGCCAGTAGTCGGGACAGGGGAACAGATACGCAGTATTTT.

V and J are TRBV7-9 and TRBJ2-1; tentatively, D is TRBD2 (5 bases). The V gene lost 2 bases and the J gene lost 5 bases, with 13 bases spanning the gap. Germline loops: CDR1 SEHNR, CDR2 FQNEAQ (reference sequence). This CDR3 contains 15 residues. CDR3 in amino acids: CASSLSQTNDNEQFF. CDR3 coding DNA: TGTGCCAGCAGCTTATCCCAGACTAATGACAATGAGCAGTTCTTC.

The V gene is TRBV11-3, the J gene TRBJ2-1; 13 nucleotides agree with TRBD2. The germline V gene has CDR1 SGHNT and CDR2 YENEEA. The J segment lost 10 bases and the V segment lost 6 bases, leaving 9 bases of the junction unmatched. The CDR3 is 15 residues long. CDR3: CASSPGTSGTGEQFF. The CDR3 coding sequence is TGTGCCAGCAGTCCAGGGACTAGCGGGACGGGGGAGCAGTTCTTC.

V is TRBV11-3 and J is TRBJ2-1; TRBD2 agrees at 14 bases. This CDR3 spans 16 amino acids. With V trimmed by 4 bases and J by 2 bases, 1 base remained unmatched. Germline CDR1 reads SGHNT; CDR2 reads YENEEA. CDR3 sequence (DNA): TGTGCCAGCAGCTCGGGACTAGCGGGAGCCTACAATGAGCAGTTCTTC. Residues: CASSSGLAGAYNEQFF.

This chain links TRBV6-1 with TRBJ2-2, with D possibly matching TRBD1 (6 bases). Trimming stripped 8 bases from V and 5 bases from J, with 12 bases between. Germline CDR1 and CDR2: MNHNS and SASEGT. The CDR3 is 13 amino acids. The CDR3 DNA reads as TGTGCCAGCGGACAGTTAGGAACCGGGGAGCTGTTTTTT. Amino acid sequence: CASGQLGTGELFF.

This clone occurred a few times. The rearrangement joins TRBV15 to TRBJ1-5, with no clear D. Germline CDR1 reads LNHNV; CDR2 reads YYDKDF (reference sequence). The V and J ends lost 5 bases and 6 bases respectively, with 11 bases between them. The CDR3 loop spans 13 amino acids. CDR3 sequence reads: CATSPRKAQPQHF. The CDR3, as DNA: TGTGCCACCAGCCCGCGAAAAGCTCAGCCCCAGCATTTT.

This chain links TRBV7-2 with TRBJ2-7; TRBD2 aligns across 7 bases. V dropped 6 bases and J dropped 0; count of bases not matched to a gene: 11. CDR3 length: 16 amino acids. The germline gives CDR1 SGHTA, CDR2 FQGNSA. In nucleotides, the CDR3 is TGTGCCAGCAGGGAGGTAGCGGGCCGTAGCTCCTACGAGCAGTACTTC. It codes for CASREVAGRSSYEQYF.

J is TRBJ2-3 and V is TRBV7-2; 13 positions match TRBD2. J lost 4 bases, V lost 4 bases, and 5 bases had no gene match. In germline, CDR1 is SGHTA, CDR2 FQGNSA. This CDR3 comprises 16 residues. The CDR3 nucleotides are TGTGCCAGCAGCTCCGAACTAGCGGGGGGGGCAGATACGCAGTATTTT. Translating it yields CASSSELAGGADTQYF.

This clone was seen once. The chain couples TRBV5-1 to TRBJ2-2; 8 nucleotides agree with TRBD1. The CDR3 is 16 residues long. V was clipped by 0 bases and J by 7 bases; unmatched bases: 8. The V gene's germline CDR1 is SGHRS and CDR2 YFSETQ. The CDR3 DNA reads TGCGCCAGCAGCTTGGACCAGGGGGCGATAGGCGGGGAGCTGTTTTTT. This translates into CASSLDQGAIGGELFF.

The V call is TRBV25-1, the J call TRBJ2-5, with TRBD2 as a possible D gene (6 bases). Trimming stripped 7 bases from V and 7 bases from J, with 16 bases between. This CDR3 has 13 amino acids. The germline V gene encodes CDR1 MGHDK and CDR2 SYGVNS. The CDR3 loop is CASTDAGTGTQYF. The CDR3 region has the DNA TGTGCCAGCACCGATGCGGGGACCGGGACCCAGTACTTC.

The J gene is TRBJ1-5, the V gene TRBV5-1, with a tentative D call TRBD1 (5 bases). From germline, CDR1 is SGHRS and CDR2 YFSETQ. There are 14 residues in the CDR3. Trimming took 2 bases from V and 2 from J, leaving 8 bases between them. The DNA of the CDR3 is TGCGCCAGCAGCTTAACGACAGGCAATCAGCCCCAGCATTTT. This codes for CASSLTTGNQPQHF.

This rearrangement joins TRBV28 to TRBJ2-7; 10 positions match TRBD1. The CDR3 covers 15 residues. Germline CDR1 and CDR2: MDHEN and SYDVKM. With 4 bases clipped from V and 4 bases from J, the junction kept 7 bases outside the gene matches. CDR3 DNA: TGTGCCAGCAGTTCCCCAGGGACAGGGGAGTACGAGCAGTACTTC. This gives the protein CASSSPGTGEYEQYF.

The chain uses TRBV6-5 and TRBJ1-1; possibly TRBD1 for D (6 bases). CDR1 and CDR2 (germline): MNHEY, SVGAGI. The CDR3 loop spans 15 amino acids. The germline V and J ends were trimmed by 5 bases and 5 bases, with 18 bases remaining between them. CDR3 in amino acids: CASSPAGGQGTEAFF. CDR3 DNA sequence: TGTGCCAGCAGTCCGGCGGGGGGGCAGGGAACTGAAGCTTTCTTT.

The chain carries TRBV7-2 and TRBJ1-3; TRBD1 matches at 8 bases. The V and J ends lost 1 base and 7 bases, in that order; junction bases with no gene match: 3. The CDR3 has 14 amino acids. Germline V CDR1 and CDR2: SGHTA, FQGNSA. Here the CDR3 reads CASSLGNRGNTIYF. Written as DNA, the CDR3 is TGTGCCAGCAGCTTAGGGAACAGGGGGAACACCATATATTTT.

The table lists this clone with a few counts. In nucleotides, the CDR3 is TGTGCCAGCAGCCGACGGACGACAGGGGTTGGCGAGCAGTTCTTC. Translating it yields CASSRRTTGVGEQFF. V usage is TRBV6-5 and J usage is TRBJ2-1; 8 bases fit TRBD1. Trimming took 6 bases from V and 10 from J; bases not matched to a gene: 14. The germline V gene has CDR1 MNHEY and CDR2 SVGAGI. The CDR3 length is 15 residues.

The rearrangement uses TRBV6-5 and TRBJ2-7; 10 bases match TRBD2. Trimming cost V 2 bases and J 5 bases; bases outside gene matches: 6. The CDR3 runs 15 residues. Germline V lookup: CDR1 MNHEY, CDR2 SVGAGI. The CDR3: CASSYATSGSHEQYF. DNA of the CDR3: TGTGCCAGCAGTTACGCGACTAGCGGGTCACACGAGCAGTACTTC.

This clone has only one observation. The chain combines TRBV27 with TRBJ2-1, with 8 bases lining up with TRBD2. The germline V gene has CDR1 MNHEY and CDR2 SMNVEV (reference sequence). Trimming at V came to 6 bases and at J to 0 bases, leaving 10 bases not matched to a gene. The CDR3 loop spans 17 amino acids. This chain's CDR3 is CASRPAGARSSYNEQFF. The CDR3 DNA is TGTGCCAGCAGACCAGCGGGAGCTCGGAGCTCCTACAATGAGCAGTTCTTC.